A selection of T cell receptor beta chains follows, all from one sample in a study of blood T cell repertoires in COVID-19. Sequencing used immunoSEQ multiplex PCR; TCRdb keeps in-frame clones, though not all of them. Of fewer than 250,000 clones listed, approximately 90% are singletons. The source material was PBMCs or T cells enriched from blood (not recorded which). The receptor source for this set is a woman between 40 and 55 years old in a cohort exposed to, infected with or recovered from COVID-19 (not recorded which). Each CDR3 is given with its conserved first and last residue. Each record gives: clone size, D gene, V gene, CDR3 length, J gene, CDR3 protein, CDR3 DNA. The D gene is left open where the match is weak. The size entry is marked missing in some rows and otherwise reads once, few, many or a size class.

-	TRBD1	TRBV27	13	TRBJ2-3	CASRPGTGRTQYF	TGTGCCAGCAGACCAGGGACAGGAAGAACGCAGTATTTT
-	TRBD2	TRBV9	16	TRBJ2-1	CASSAPTSGRMDEQFF	TGTGCCAGCAGCGCCCCGACTAGCGGGAGGATGGATGAGCAGTTCTTC
-	TRBD1	TRBV6-5	14	TRBJ1-2	CASSPGQGRYGYTF	TGTGCCAGCAGCCCCGGACAGGGGAGATATGGCTACACCTTC
-	TRBD2	TRBV9	15	TRBJ2-3	CASSVSGRATDTQYF	TGTGCCAGCAGCGTTAGCGGGAGGGCTACAGATACGCAGTATTTT
-	TRBD2	TRBV20-1	16	TRBJ2-2	CSASRSAGVFTGELFF	TGCAGTGCCAGTCGGTCGGCGGGAGTTTTTACCGGGGAGCTGTTTTTT
-	-	TRBV10-2	16	TRBJ2-7	CASSESGRGVPYEQYF	TGCGCCAGCAGTGAGTCTGGCAGGGGAGTTCCCTACGAGCAGTACTTC
-	TRBD1	TRBV7-9	16	TRBJ2-1	CASSPAGQAHYNEQFF	TGTGCCAGCAGCCCCGCCGGACAGGCCCACTACAATGAGCAGTTCTTC
-	-	TRBV18	16	TRBJ2-2	CASSPLGDRNTGELFF	TGTGCCAGCTCACCCCTAGGCGACAGGAACACCGGGGAGCTGTTTTTT
-	-	TRBV27	15	TRBJ1-1	CASSSFGRRGTEAFF	TGTGCCAGCAGTTCCTTCGGACGGCGGGGAACTGAAGCTTTCTTT
few	-	TRBV5-8	13	TRBJ2-7	CASRARETGEQYF	TGTGCCAGCAGAGCTCGGGAGACGGGAGAGCAGTACTTC
-	TRBD2	TRBV10-2	15	TRBJ2-7	CASSESNGGYYEQYF	TGCGCCAGCAGTGAGTCGAACGGGGGGTACTACGAGCAGTACTTC
-	-	TRBV15	13	TRBJ1-2	CATSRRAGDGYTF	TGTGCCACCAGCAGGAGGGCAGGGGACGGCTACACCTTC
-	-	TRBV5-4	15	TRBJ1-2	CASSPHPTEIYGYTF	TGTGCCAGCTCTCCCCACCCGACAGAGATTTATGGCTACACCTTC
-	TRBD1	TRBV2	13	TRBJ1-2	CASRAGQTYGYTF	TGTGCCAGCAGGGCGGGACAGACCTATGGCTACACCTTC
-	TRBD1	TRBV27	14	TRBJ1-5	CASSLTGFNQPQHF	TGTGCCAGCAGTTTGACAGGGTTCAATCAGCCCCAGCATTTT
-	-	TRBV4-1	15	TRBJ1-1	CASSQEQGTNTEAFF	TGCGCCAGCAGCCAAGAGCAGGGGACGAACACTGAAGCTTTCTTT
-	-	TRBV28	14	TRBJ1-1	CASSLISENTEAFF	TGTGCCAGCAGTTTAATCTCAGAGAACACTGAAGCTTTCTTT
-	-	TRBV19	16	TRBJ1-6	CASSLGHGSYNSPLHF	TGTGCCAGTAGTTTGGGACACGGCTCCTATAATTCACCCCTCCACTTT
-	TRBD2	TRBV7-9	17	TRBJ2-5	CASSPPGLAGGLETQYF	TGTGCCAGCAGCCCTCCGGGACTAGCGGGAGGGCTTGAGACCCAGTACTTC
-	TRBD1	TRBV4-1	18	TRBJ2-2	CASSQDPSDRELPGELFF	TGCGCCAGCAGCCAAGATCCCTCCGACAGGGAGTTGCCCGGGGAGCTGTTTTTT
-	-	TRBV25-1	13	TRBJ1-1	CASSASRDTEAFF	TGTGCCAGCAGTGCAAGTCGAGACACTGAAGCTTTCTTT
-	-	TRBV15	14	TRBJ2-5	CATSRRGIRETQYF	TGTGCCACCAGCAGGAGGGGGATAAGGGAGACCCAGTACTTC
once	TRBD1	TRBV3-1/TRBV3-2	15	TRBJ1-2	CASSSPGQWNYGYTF	TGTGCCAGCAGCTCACCGGGACAGTGGAACTATGGCTACACCTTC
once	-	TRBV6-5	15	TRBJ1-2	CASSLRGAGLYGYTF	TGTGCCAGCAGTCTCCGGGGGGCAGGCCTCTATGGCTACACCTTC
-	TRBD2	TRBV7-2	17	TRBJ2-5	CASSRQTSGRAGETQYF	TGTGCCAGCAGCCGCCAGACTAGCGGGAGGGCCGGTGAGACCCAGTACTTC
-	-	TRBV7-8	15	TRBJ2-3	CASIPSRIRTDTQYF	TGTGCCAGCATCCCGTCCCGTATCCGCACAGATACGCAGTATTTT
-	-	TRBV5-1	15	TRBJ2-2	CASSATRGSAGELFF	TGCGCCAGCAGCGCAACCAGGGGCTCCGCCGGGGAGCTGTTTTTT
-	TRBD2	TRBV5-4	17	TRBJ2-1	CASSLVTGLAAHNEQFF	TGTGCCAGCAGCTTGGTAACGGGACTAGCGGCACACAATGAGCAGTTCTTC
-	-	TRBV4-3	14	TRBJ2-5	CASSQDSGEETQYF	TGCGCCAGCAGCCAAGATTCAGGGGAAGAGACCCAGTACTTC
-	TRBD1	TRBV3-1/TRBV3-2	18	TRBJ1-6	CASSQEPRRTGGNSPLHF	TGTGCCAGCAGCCAAGAGCCCCGGAGGACAGGCGGTAATTCACCCCTCCACTTT
-	TRBD1	TRBV28	15	TRBJ1-2	CASSFTVQGAGGYTF	TGTGCCAGCAGTTTTACAGTACAGGGGGCGGGTGGCTACACCTTC
-	-	TRBV28	15	TRBJ2-2	CASSLLQGRAGELFF	TGTGCCAGCAGTTTATTGCAGGGGAGGGCCGGGGAGCTGTTTTTT
-	TRBD2	TRBV30	13	TRBJ2-1	CACLLLAGVEQFF	TGTGCCTGCCTCCTCCTAGCGGGAGTTGAGCAGTTCTTC
-	TRBD2	TRBV19	21	TRBJ2-7	CASSISPPDLLAGQNSYEQYF	TGTGCCAGTAGTATTTCCCCACCAGACTTACTAGCGGGGCAAAACTCCTACGAGCAGTACTTC
-	-	TRBV5-1	16	TRBJ1-3	CASSLGPSTSGNTIYF	TGCGCCAGCAGCTTGGGGCCTTCAACCTCTGGAAACACCATATATTTT
-	-	TRBV18	15	TRBJ2-1	CASSPPRVPYNEQFF	TGTGCCAGCTCACCTCCCAGGGTACCCTACAATGAGCAGTTCTTC
once	TRBD2	TRBV6-1	21	TRBJ2-1	CASSEVLPGSGRKSTDFEQFF	TGTGCCAGCAGTGAAGTCCTGCCGGGTAGCGGGAGGAAATCGACAGATTTTGAGCAGTTCTTC
once	TRBD1	TRBV7-9	16	TRBJ2-3	CASSPRQGPSTDTQYF	TGTGCCAGCAGCCCTCGACAGGGTCCCAGCACAGATACGCAGTATTTT
-	TRBD2	TRBV4-1	17	TRBJ2-1	CASSQKTSGGLYNEQFF	TGCGCCAGCAGCCAAAAGACTAGCGGGGGGTTGTACAATGAGCAGTTCTTC
-	-	TRBV6-6	12	TRBJ2-3	CASSPGTDTQYF	TGTGCCAGCAGCCCCGGGACTGATACGCAGTATTTT
-	-	TRBV7-9	15	TRBJ2-7	CASSLGQGSAYEQYF	TGTGCCAGCAGCTTAGGGCAGGGCTCAGCTTACGAGCAGTACTTC
once	-	TRBV2	13	TRBJ1-2	CASSVGGHYGYTF	TGTGCCAGCAGTGTGGGGGGGCACTATGGCTACACCTTC